This record concerns one T cell receptor beta chain sequence. This record belongs to a study of blood T cell repertoires in COVID-19. About the research overall: Sources were T cells, B-cell-depleted T cells, or PBMCs; the material itself was cDNA or gDNA.

CDR1 and CDR2 from the germline V gene are GTSNPN and SVGIG (reference sequence). The CDR3 spans 13 residues. Deletions cut 2 bases from V and 10 bases from J, with 12 bases between. Original processing methods: Counts of nucleated cells, estimated from reference gene primer amplification, were obtained. The data were produced by immunoSEQ multiplex PCR, yet TCRdb's version contains in-frame clones alone and is incomplete. V, J and clone size are taken as reported in that table, and D and trimming were inferred from the DNA itself. In the table there are more than 400,000 clones, about 92% of which are singletons.

The genes are TRBV30 and TRBJ1-6; no clear D. The TCR originated in a man aged 18 to 35 who had recovered from COVID-19. Sequencing used PBMCs or T cells enriched from blood (not recorded which). Here the CDR3 reads CAWSQREGSPLHF. CDR3 coding DNA: TGTGCCTGGAGTCAGAGGGAAGGATCACCCCTCCACTTT.